This passage covers 12 T cell receptor beta chains from one sample sequenced in a study of blood T cell repertoires in COVID-19 (dated by TCRdb to about 2020). The library came from the immunoSEQ multiplex PCR assay. In its TCRdb copy, this immuneACCESS table keeps in-frame sequences only and misses some clones. Where compared with another copy, unresolved V genes explain less than half of these, and the others have no known cause. This sample lists approximately 66,000 clones; 70% to 75% were detected once. The top ten constitute roughly 23% of the sample. The sample was peripheral blood. These receptors were obtained from a man aged 55 to 70 with acute or convalescent COVID-19.

This clone was detected only a few times. The chain recombines TRBV2 with TRBJ1-5; 10 nucleotides align to TRBD1. The V and J ends lost 7 bases and 7 bases, in that order; junction bases with no gene match: 7. Germline CDR1 and CDR2: SNHLY and FYNNEI. CDR3 length: 14 amino acids. This chain's CDR3 is CASMATGGWQPQHF. The CDR3 nucleotides read TGTGCCAGCATGGCGACAGGGGGCTGGCAGCCCCAGCATTTT.

This chain connects TRBV15 to TRBJ2-1; D possibly corresponds to TRBD2 (5 bases). Trimming shortened V by 0 bases and J by 3 bases, and 9 bases separated the two germline ends. The CDR3 consists of 15 residues. Germline V CDR1 and CDR2: LNHNV, YYDKDF (reference sequence). The CDR3 reads CATSREVGVYNEQFF. CDR3 DNA: TGTGCCACCAGCAGAGAAGTCGGGGTCTACAATGAGCAGTTCTTC.

The rearrangement joins TRBV10-1 to TRBJ2-1; 7 nucleotides match TRBD1. CDR3 length equals 15 residues. V was pared by 10 bases and J by 7 bases, with 16 bases of the junction left unmatched. Germline values: CDR1 WNHNN, CDR2 SYGVQD (reference sequence). CDR3: CATQQTETGFNEQFF. In DNA, the CDR3 is TGCGCCACCCAGCAAACGGAGACAGGGTTTAATGAGCAGTTCTTC.

The chain carries TRBV5-1 and TRBJ1-2; maybe TRBD1 (5 bases). Trimming left V 0 bases short and J 4 bases short, with 10 bases between. The germline V gene has CDR1 SGHRS and CDR2 YFSETQ. The CDR3 covers 14 residues. The CDR3 DNA reads as TGCGCCAGCAGCTTGGCTCAGGGAGGCTATGGCTACACCTTC. Encoded protein: CASSLAQGGYGYTF.

This clone was observed a handful of times. The chain joins TRBV5-1 to TRBJ2-2; tentative D call: TRBD2 (7 bases). The V end was cut by 3 bases, the J end by 6 bases, with 9 bases between. The CDR3 totals 13 residues. The germline V gene encodes CDR1 SGHRS and CDR2 YFSETQ. This CDR3 reads CASSSGGPGELFF. CDR3 in DNA: TGCGCCAGCAGCTCGGGGGGCCCCGGGGAGCTGTTTTTT.

Here the CDR3 DNA reads TGTGCCAGCAGCTTAAACCCAGGATCCTCTGGAAACACCATATATTTT. This translates into CASSLNPGSSGNTIYF. The J gene is TRBJ1-3, the V gene TRBV7-3, with D unresolved. Trimming removed 1 base at V and 0 bases at J, with 10 bases between. CDR3 length: 16 residues. CDR1 and CDR2 from the germline V gene are SGHTA and FQGTGA.

V usage is TRBV29-1 and J usage is TRBJ2-1; possibly TRBD2 for D (6 bases). V lost 4 bases and J 6 bases, leaving 13 bases between the germline ends. The CDR3 extends over 13 amino acids. Germline CDR1 and CDR2: SQVTM and ANQGSEA. This CDR3 reads CSVAGVSANEQFF. The CDR3 nucleotides read TGCAGCGTTGCGGGAGTGTCGGCCAATGAGCAGTTCTTC.

The chain recombines TRBV6-2 or TRBV6-3 with TRBJ2-7; 7 bases match TRBD2. There are 12 residues in the CDR3. After removal of 6 bases from V and 6 bases from J, the junction contained 5 bases not matched to a gene. From germline, CDR1 is MNHEY and CDR2 SVGEGT. CDR3: CASSPGRVEQYV. DNA of the CDR3: TGTGCCAGCAGCCCGGGGAGGGTCGAGCAGTACGTC.

The rearrangement links TRBV20-1 to TRBJ2-1, with D tentatively TRBD1 (6 bases). Between the trimmed V and J ends, which lost 3 bases and 8 bases, there was a span of 17 bases. CDR3 length: 14 amino acids. Germline assignment: CDR1 DFQATT and CDR2 SNEGSKA (reference sequence). The DNA of the CDR3 is TGCAGTGCTAGTATTACGTCAGGGGAGCATGAGCAGTTCTTC. It yields the protein CSASITSGEHEQFF.

The rearrangement links TRBV2 to TRBJ2-5; 7 positions agree with TRBD1. CDR1 is SNHLY and CDR2 is FYNNEI in the germline V gene. The J segment lost 5 bases and the V segment lost 6 bases, leaving 6 bases of the junction unmatched. CDR3 length equals 13 residues. CDR3 amino acids: CASRRGRVETQYF. CDR3 DNA sequence: TGTGCCAGCAGAAGGGGGCGGGTTGAGACCCAGTACTTC.

Notes on this clone: This could be a read error, since a much larger clone is one nucleotide away. This chain joins TRBV7-9 and TRBJ2-3, with TRBD2 identical over 8 bases. Germline V gives CDR1 SEHNR, CDR2 FQNEAQ (reference sequence). The length of the CDR3 is 14 residues. V shed 5 bases and J 0 bases; nucleotides not matched to a gene: 1. CDR3 in amino acids: CASSASGSTDTQYF. The DNA for the CDR3 is TGTGCCAGCAGCGCTAGCGGGAGCACAGATACGCAGTATTTT.

The chain joins TRBV7-9 to TRBJ2-1, with 12 bases matching TRBD2. This CDR3 has 14 amino acids. V trimming: 5 bases; J trimming: 11 bases; junction bases outside the gene matches: 7. Germline V gene data show CDR1 as SEHNR and CDR2 as FQNEAQ (reference sequence). CDR3 DNA: TGTGCCAGCAGCCTCACTAGCGGGAGGCCTCAGCAGTTCTTC. It specifies CASSLTSGRPQQFF. Variable domain in full (rest from reference TRBV7-9 and TRBJ2-1): DTGVSQNPRHKITKRGQNVTFRCDPISEHNRLYWYRQTLGQGPEFLTYFQNEAQLEKSRLLSDRFSAERPKGSFSTLEIQRTEQGDSAMYLCASSLTSGRPQQFFGPGTRLTVL.